This TCR beta chain was retrieved from a study of CD8+ T cells in alopecia areata. RNA extraction and reverse transcription yielded cDNA as sequencing template. TCRdb keeps only in-frame clones here, not all; method: immunoSEQ multiplex PCR. Among over 100,000 clones listed, around 49% were seen once. Germline values: CDR1 MNHEY, CDR2 SVGAGI. The length of the CDR3 is 15 residues. Trimming took off 2 bases at V and 0 bases at J, with 10 bases between the two ends. The chain joins TRBV6-5 to TRBJ1-1, with a weak D call TRBD1 (5 bases). The source material was CD8+ T cells sorted from blood, sampled at week 0. This TCR derives from a human donor with alopecia areata. In DNA form, the CDR3 reads TGTGCCAGCAGTTACGGGCAGGGATTGAACACTGAAGCTTTCTTT. Its translation is CASSYGQGLNTEAFF.